Each of the 4 T cell receptor beta chains below was sequenced from the same sample in a study of blood T cell repertoires in COVID-19. Profiled with immunoSEQ multiplex PCR; TCRdb holds only in-frame clones, not every one. The table has some 130,000 clones, nearly 85% seen once. The sample was peripheral blood. Receptors were obtained from a human donor in a cohort sampled during active COVID-19.

This clone was seen once. J is TRBJ2-5 and V is TRBV5-1; D unclear. Germline V CDR1 and CDR2: SGHRS, YFSETQ. V was clipped by 4 bases and J by 5 bases, with 15 bases between them. This CDR3 has 14 residues. The CDR3 spells CASSLGNSGETQYF. The CDR3 region has the DNA TGCGCCAGCAGCCTCGGAAACTCCGGGGAGACCCAGTACTTC.

This rearrangement joins TRBV6-5 to TRBJ1-2, with D unclear. From germline, CDR1 is MNHEY and CDR2 SVGAGI. V was clipped by 5 bases and J by 8 bases, with 15 bases between them. The CDR3 totals 13 residues. As DNA, the CDR3 is TGTGCCAGCAGTCCTTCCGACCGGAGGGGCTACACCTTC. Residues: CASSPSDRRGYTF.

This clone was detected a few times. V usage is TRBV6-5 and J usage is TRBJ1-2; TRBD1 might be the D (6 bases). Looked up from germline, CDR1 is MNHEY and CDR2 is SVGAGI. The CDR3 is 14 residues long. Trimming cost V 2 bases and J 8 bases, with 15 bases left between them. The CDR3 region has the DNA TGTGCCAGCAGTTACGGAGGACAGCCGTACGGCTACACCTTC. The encoded protein is CASSYGGQPYGYTF.

The sample holds a few counts of this clone. V gene TRBV5-4 combines with J gene TRBJ2-1; 13 bases map to TRBD2. Germline V gene lookup returns CDR1 SGHNT and CDR2 YYREEE (reference sequence). The junction had 8 bases not matched to a gene; V was cut back by 4 bases and J by 10 bases. CDR3 size: 15 residues. The CDR3 spells CASSPGLAGEGEQFF. For the CDR3, the DNA is TGTGCCAGCAGCCCCGGACTAGCGGGAGAGGGGGAGCAGTTCTTC.